These 11 T cell receptor beta chains came from one sample sequenced in a study of cytomegalovirus exposure and HLA in healthy donors. PCR was performed using 60 Vbeta and 13 Jbeta primers. The repertoire was sequenced with immunoSEQ multiplex PCR; TCRdb's copy has only in-frame clones and lacks some. This repertoire shows 130,000 or so clones, about two thirds found once; its top ten account for around 6.6%. The sample taken for sequencing was PBMCs. Source of these receptors: a man aged 40-50 years in good health and CMV-seropositive.

This chain links TRBV7-9 with TRBJ1-2; TRBD1 matches at 7 bases. The germline V gene encodes CDR1 SEHNR and CDR2 FQNEAQ (reference sequence). This CDR3 has 14 amino acids. V shed 5 bases and J 4 bases; nucleotides not matched to a gene: 7. The chain's CDR3 is CASSPQTGSYGYTF. DNA for the CDR3: TGTGCCAGCAGCCCCCAGACAGGGTCCTATGGCTACACCTTC.

There are a few counts of this clone. The chain recombines TRBV27 with TRBJ1-1, with D perhaps matching TRBD1 (6 bases). V lost 6 bases and J lost 0, with 17 bases in between. Germline V gene lookup returns CDR1 MNHEY and CDR2 SMNVEV (reference sequence). This CDR3 is built from 16 residues. The CDR3 coding sequence is TGTGCCAGCAGCTTCCTAGGACAGAGAATGAACACTGAAGCTTTCTTT. Translation: CASSFLGQRMNTEAFF.

This chain joins TRBV7-6 and TRBJ2-5; 7 bases match TRBD1. CDR1 and CDR2 from the germline V gene are SGHVS and FNYEAQ. V was pared by 3 bases and J by 2 bases, with 3 bases of the junction left unmatched. This CDR3 has 14 residues. CDR3 loop: CASSFDREQETQYF. The CDR3 region has the DNA TGTGCCAGCAGCTTCGACAGGGAGCAAGAGACCCAGTACTTC.

This chain links TRBV5-1 with TRBJ1-1; D possibly corresponds to TRBD1 (6 bases). The germline V gene encodes CDR1 SGHRS and CDR2 YFSETQ. The CDR3 is 13 amino acids. The V end lost 4 bases, the J end lost 7 bases, and 14 bases lay between the germline ends. This CDR3 reads CASSQGSFGEAFF. CDR3 DNA: TGCGCCAGCAGCCAGGGGAGTTTTGGTGAAGCTTTCTTT.

The CDR3 loop reads CASRPGTGAGYGYTF. CDR3 in DNA: TGTGCCAGCAGACCTGGGACAGGGGCCGGCTATGGCTACACCTTC. The V gene is TRBV6-5, the J gene TRBJ1-2; 10 bases are shared with TRBD1. Germline V gives CDR1 MNHEY, CDR2 SVGAGI. J was trimmed by 4 bases and V by 6 bases; bases with no gene match: 8. The CDR3 totals 15 residues.

The chain joins TRBV5-1 to TRBJ2-7; TRBD2 matches at 9 bases. V was clipped by 3 bases and J by 1 base; unmatched bases: 11. This CDR3 is built from 17 residues. CDR1 and CDR2 from the germline V gene are SGHRS and YFSETQ. The CDR3 bases are TGCGCCAGCAGCTCGGCGGGGGGGGCGCGGGGATCCTACGAGCAGTACTTC. Its translation: CASSSAGGARGSYEQYF.

The J gene is TRBJ1-5, the V gene TRBV7-8; TRBD1 is a possible D gene (6 bases). The CDR3 has 14 residues. The V and J ends lost 5 bases and 3 bases respectively, with 11 bases between them. Germline CDR1 reads SGHVS; CDR2 reads FQNEAQ. In DNA, the CDR3 is TGTGCCAGCAGCCGACAGGCCTTCAATCAGCCCCAGCATTTT. This codes for CASSRQAFNQPQHF.

V is TRBV30 and J is TRBJ1-1, with a possible D match to TRBD1 (5 bases). The germline V and J ends were trimmed by 0 bases and 7 bases, with 9 bases remaining between them. Per the germline V gene, CDR1 is GTSNPN and CDR2 is SVGIG (reference sequence). The CDR3 spans 12 residues. CDR3 coding DNA: TGTGCCTGGAGTGTAGGCAGGGTTGAAGCTTTCTTT. Its translation is CAWSVGRVEAFF. The whole variable domain, remainder taken from reference TRBV30 and TRBJ1-1, is SQTIHQWPATLVQPVGSPLSLECTVEGTSNPNLYWYRQAAGRGLQLLFYSVGIGQISSEVPQNLSASRPQDRQFILSSKKLLLSDSGFYLCAWSVGRVEAFFGQGTRLTVV.

The chain recombines TRBV7-9 with TRBJ2-7; 11 nucleotides align to TRBD1. CDR3 length: 17 residues. CDR1 and CDR2 (germline): SEHNR, FQNEAQ (reference sequence). The J segment lost 2 bases and the V segment lost 0 bases, leaving 6 bases of the junction unmatched. CDR3 sequence: CASSLAGTGGITYEQYF. As DNA, the CDR3 is TGTGCCAGCAGCTTAGCGGGGACAGGGGGGATCACCTACGAGCAGTACTTC.

This sequence joins TRBV19 and TRBJ1-1; D unresolved. Trimming shortened V by 2 bases and J by 4 bases, and 11 bases separated the two germline ends. CDR1 LNHDA and CDR2 SQIVND come from the germline V gene (reference sequence). This CDR3 is 14 amino acids long. As DNA, the CDR3 is TGTGCCAGTAGTATATTAGGTACTAGCACTGAAGCTTTCTTT. Protein product: CASSILGTSTEAFF.

The chain carries TRBV28 and TRBJ1-1; D might be TRBD1 (5 bases). The CDR3 sequence is 14 residues long. Trimming stripped 6 bases from V and 7 bases from J, with 18 bases between. Germline CDR1 and CDR2: MDHEN and SYDVKM. CDR3 bases: TGTGCCAGCAGACCCTTCGACAGTCGAGGTGAAGCTTTCTTT. Translating it yields CASRPFDSRGEAFF.